These T cell receptor beta chains were read from a single sample in a study of monozygotic twins with inflammatory bowel disease. After re-calling the 5' RACE reads, TCRdb lists one entry per CDR3 protein, DNA absent. This sample contains around 230,000 distinct CDR3 sequences. Sequenced: blood. The source of these receptors is a human donor with ulcerative colitis or Crohn's disease, or a healthy co-twin of an affected twin (not recorded which). The CDR3 runs from the conserved cysteine through the conserved F or W.

j_call: TRBJ2-7
v_call: TRBV4-1
cdr3_aa: CASSQDLGIGYYEQYF

j_call: TRBJ1-2
v_call: TRBV20-1
cdr3_aa: CSATGTDYGYTF

j_call: TRBJ2-5
v_call: TRBV5-1
cdr3_aa: CASSSPKGIETQYF

j_call: TRBJ2-7
v_call: TRBV6-5
cdr3_aa: CASTYAGTGPNEQYF

j_call: TRBJ1-4
v_call: TRBV20-1
cdr3_aa: CSARDWAGGIYEKLFF

j_call: TRBJ2-3
v_call: TRBV12-3/TRBV12-4
cdr3_aa: CASRKGQGVTDTQYF

j_call: TRBJ2-7
v_call: TRBV19
cdr3_aa: CASSIVGRGYEQYF

j_call: TRBJ2-6
v_call: TRBV18
cdr3_aa: CASSLQAYRSTGANVLTF

j_call: TRBJ1-2
v_call: TRBV7-9
cdr3_aa: CASSLALQGYTF

j_call: TRBJ2-7
v_call: TRBV5-6
cdr3_aa: CASSSAIEQYF

j_call: TRBJ2-7
v_call: TRBV5-1
cdr3_aa: CASSLTEYDRGRQYF

j_call: TRBJ1-3
v_call: TRBV18
cdr3_aa: CASSPPEGHTIYF

j_call: TRBJ1-1
v_call: TRBV18
cdr3_aa: CASSPRGTGEAEAFF

j_call: TRBJ2-1
v_call: TRBV3-1
cdr3_aa: CASSQDLGGNEQFF

j_call: TRBJ1-1
v_call: TRBV7-8
cdr3_aa: CASSFTLGQSNTKAFF

j_call: TRBJ2-1
v_call: TRBV6-5
cdr3_aa: CASSYSGGPYNEQFF

j_call: TRBJ1-6
v_call: TRBV20-1
cdr3_aa: CSASPDRGSLYNSPLHF

j_call: TRBJ2-5
v_call: TRBV5-1
cdr3_aa: CASSLSGGAETQYF

j_call: TRBJ2-7
v_call: TRBV14
cdr3_aa: CASSQLAGSYEQYF

j_call: TRBJ1-1
v_call: TRBV6-1
cdr3_aa: CASRGAGGVGTEAFF

j_call: TRBJ2-2
v_call: TRBV11-3
cdr3_aa: CASSLVLGTGELFF

j_call: TRBJ2-7
v_call: TRBV25-1
cdr3_aa: CASSSPGRGSYEQYF

j_call: TRBJ1-1
v_call: TRBV3-1
cdr3_aa: CASSQSFGPEAAFF

j_call: TRBJ1-6
v_call: TRBV12-3/TRBV12-4
cdr3_aa: CASSLTGTGNSPLHF

j_call: TRBJ1-2
v_call: TRBV20-1
cdr3_aa: CSAADRSYGYTF

j_call: TRBJ2-7
v_call: TRBV29-1
cdr3_aa: CSVGTGAYEQYF

j_call: TRBJ2-6
v_call: TRBV10-3
cdr3_aa: CAISEPSGANVLTF

j_call: TRBJ2-5
v_call: TRBV5-1
cdr3_aa: CASSPIGAAMETQYF

j_call: TRBJ2-7
v_call: TRBV5-1
cdr3_aa: CASSSFTGEDEQYF